This TCR beta chain was sequenced in a study of tumor-infiltrating lymphocytes in primary liver carcinoma. A primer in the constant region served to generate TCR beta cDNA from 500 to 600 ng of total RNA. Three nested multiplex PCR rounds, a slightly modified ARM-PCR, produced the libraries for TCR beta. Use of TRBV1-TRBV30 forward primers with a C-beta reverse primer characterized the first two PCR rounds, which lasted ten to eleven cycles each. TCRdb processed the multiplex PCR reads anew with MiXCR; each CDR3 protein has one entry. This sample yields approximately 64,000 distinct CDR3 sequences, of which about two thirds are seen a single time; 40% belongs to the top ten. This CDR3 is built from 21 residues. Trimming took off 11 bases at V and 0 bases at J, with 32 bases between the two ends. Scientists recovered RNA and DNA together from about 21-30 mg of unsorted bulk tissue.

The J gene is TRBJ2-6, the V gene TRBV12-3 or TRBV12-4, with D perhaps TRBD2 (6 bases). The origin of this receptor is a man between 35 and 55 years old with primary liver carcinoma and hepatitis B virus infection. The sequenced sample consisted of liver tumor tissue from sampling region 4. Subset of the sample: tumor region T4, right-lateral pole. CDR3 region: CAGIRTRLVPGRASGANVLTF. The CDR3 DNA reads as TGTGCCGGCATTCGGACCCGACTAGTCCCCGGTCGGGCCTCTGGGGCCAACGTCCTGACTTTC.